The clone carrying this TCR beta chain came up a few times. PCR was performed using 60 Vbeta and 13 Jbeta primers. Clones were sequenced by immunoSEQ multiplex PCR, and TCRdb holds only the in-frame ones, with some missing. Of 100,000 or so clones in the sample, over 9.5% were seen once. This entry is derived from a study of cytomegalovirus exposure and HLA in healthy donors. Germline-derived CDR1 and CDR2 are SGHRS and YFSETQ. CDR3 length: 13 residues. V shed 5 bases, J shed 4 bases, and the junction held 3 bases outside the gene matches. This chain uses TRBV5-1 with TRBJ2-1, with TRBD1 matching over 7 bases. This sequence was found in a man aged 40-49 years in good health and CMV-seropositive. Sequencing was performed on PBMCs. This CDR3 is CASRDREYNEQFF. CDR3 nucleotides: TGCGCCAGCAGAGACAGGGAGTACAATGAGCAGTTCTTC.